This TCR beta chain emerged from a study of shared clonotypes between healthy human individuals. An assay was performed, and its level was deep. The method was immunoSEQ multiplex PCR; TCRdb's version includes in-frame clones alone and lacks a portion of them. The table has around 500,000 clones, roughly 85% seen once. Germline-derived CDR1 and CDR2 are SEHNR and FQNEAQ (reference sequence). This CDR3 comprises 15 residues. Unmatched junction bases numbered 7, after V lost 5 bases and J lost 2 bases. The specimen was PBMCs. This TCR derives from a woman aged 40 to 50 in good health. Some clones in this sample may be carry-over from other donors' samples. The chain carries TRBV7-9 and TRBJ2-7; 9 nucleotides line up with TRBD2. CDR3 loop: CASSDTGTSTYEQYF. The CDR3, as DNA: TGTGCCAGCAGCGACACCGGGACTAGCACCTACGAGCAGTACTTC.